The 4 T cell receptor beta chains presented below share a single source sample, sequenced in a study of blood T cell repertoires in COVID-19. Data came from immunoSEQ multiplex PCR; TCRdb stores just in-frame clones and leaves some out. The sample has more than 95,000 clones, around 86% seen once; the top ten hold just over 6.5%. Specimen: peripheral blood. The origin of the receptors is a man at least 80 years old with active or convalescent COVID-19.

The chain combines TRBV30 with TRBJ2-7; perhaps TRBD1 as D (5 bases). Deletions cut 2 bases from V and 6 bases from J, with 14 bases between. The CDR3 runs to 13 residues. Germline loops: CDR1 GTSNPN, CDR2 SVGIG (reference sequence). This CDR3 is CAWSRGSGSEQYF. The CDR3 DNA is TGTGCCTGGAGTCGCGGTTCAGGGTCCGAGCAGTACTTC.

This rearrangement joins TRBV9 to TRBJ1-6; 7 bases are shared with TRBD1. V was clipped by 4 bases and J by 8 bases; unmatched bases: 12. The CDR3 length is 16 residues. In germline, CDR1 is SGDLS, CDR2 YYNGEE. The DNA of the CDR3 is TGTGCCAGCAGCCGATTCCCGACAGGGTCGGATTCACCCCTCCACTTT. It yields the protein CASSRFPTGSDSPLHF.

This clone has just one count. The J gene is TRBJ2-5, the V gene TRBV15; 10 bases map to TRBD2. V was clipped by 5 bases and J by 11 bases; unmatched bases: 8. The CDR3 is made up of 13 amino acids. CDR1 and CDR2 (germline): LNHNV, YYDKDF (reference sequence). Here the CDR3 DNA reads TGTGCCACCAGCCCTGGGACTAGCGACACGCAGTACTTC. It encodes CATSPGTSDTQYF.

V and J are TRBV7-9 and TRBJ2-3, with TRBD1 identical over 9 bases. Germline assignment: CDR1 SEHNR and CDR2 FQNEAQ (reference sequence). J lost 0 bases, V lost 4 bases, and 5 bases had no gene match. There are 16 residues in the CDR3. CDR3 in DNA: TGTGCCAGCAGCTGGGGGGACAGGGCGAGCACAGATACGCAGTATTTT. It codes for CASSWGDRASTDTQYF.